This TCR beta chain was captured in a study of CD8 T cell repertoires and HIV-1 epitope variants. This clone was detected a few times. What it binds is unknown. Sequencing was performed with immunoSEQ multiplex PCR; in TCRdb, only in-frame clones are kept and a portion is missing. The sample has several thousand clones, roughly two thirds seen once. Sequences were obtained from cultured CD8+ T cells derived from PBMCs. The source is a male donor with HIV.

The CDR3 spells CASAHSNQPQHF. CDR3 nucleotides: TGTGCCAGCGCACATAGCAATCAGCCCCAGCATTTT. This chain joins TRBV28 and TRBJ1-5; D is unresolved. The germline CDR1 and CDR2 sequences are MDHEN and SYDVKM. The germline V and J ends were trimmed by 8 bases and 0 bases, with 5 bases remaining between them. The CDR3 spans 12 residues.